The 19 T cell receptor beta chains below come from one sample, sequenced in a study of cytomegalovirus exposure and HLA in healthy donors. The PCR used 60 Vbeta and 13 Jbeta primers. The table came from immunoSEQ multiplex PCR; TCRdb's copy has only in-frame clones and leaves some out. The sample lists 150,000 to 200,000 clones, around 77% occurring once. Sequencing used PBMCs. The receptors stem from a female donor in good health and CMV-seronegative.

The J gene is TRBJ2-5, the V gene TRBV29-1; 10 bases match TRBD2. Germline V gives CDR1 SQVTM, CDR2 ANQGSEA. With 3 bases clipped from V and 3 bases from J, the junction kept 4 bases outside the gene matches. This CDR3 is 14 amino acids long. The CDR3 protein is CSVDLAGVKETQYF. The CDR3 DNA reads TGCAGCGTTGATCTAGCGGGAGTGAAAGAGACCCAGTACTTC.

The chain employs TRBV9 and TRBJ2-5; 7 bases fit TRBD2. Germline V gene data show CDR1 as SGDLS and CDR2 as YYNGEE. The CDR3 has 16 residues. Germline trimming cut 0 bases from V and 5 bases from J; bases unmatched to any gene: 10. The CDR3 is CASSVGSRGGSETQYF. The CDR3 DNA is TGTGCCAGCAGCGTAGGTTCCCGGGGCGGGAGTGAGACCCAGTACTTC. Variable domain in full (rest from reference TRBV9 and TRBJ2-5): DSGVTQTPKHLITATGQRVTLRCSPRSGDLSVYWYQQSLDQGLQFLIQYYNGEERAKGNILERFSAQQFPDLHSELNLSSLELGDSALYFCASSVGSRGGSETQYFGPGTRLLVL.

The chain uses TRBV11-3 and TRBJ2-1; no reliable D call. Trimming pared 6 bases from V and 2 bases from J, leaving 11 bases between. Germline values: CDR1 SGHNT, CDR2 YENEEA. This CDR3 is built from 14 residues. The CDR3 loop is CASRRRKTYNEQFF. CDR3 nucleotides: TGTGCCAGCAGGCGGCGGAAAACCTACAATGAGCAGTTCTTC.

In the case of this clone: Its ends do not fully match the called genes, so a read error is possible. This chain connects TRBV2 to TRBJ2-1; 10 bases match TRBD2. The germline V gene has CDR1 SNHLY and CDR2 FYNNEI. The CDR3 covers 15 residues. The CDR3 region has the DNA TGTGCCGGCAGTGAAATACTAGCGGGAACCAATGAGCAGTTCTTC. Its protein product is CAGSEILAGTNEQFF.

This chain joins TRBV30 and TRBJ2-1; 13 nucleotides align to TRBD2. The CDR3 length is 14 residues. Germline V gene data show CDR1 as GTSNPN and CDR2 as SVGIG (reference sequence). The J segment lost 2 bases and the V segment lost 8 bases, leaving 3 bases of the junction unmatched. CDR3: CAQGLAGAYNEQFF. The CDR3 nucleotides read TGTGCCCAAGGACTAGCGGGAGCCTACAATGAGCAGTTCTTC.

V gene TRBV25-1 combines with J gene TRBJ2-1, with 8 bases lining up with TRBD1. The germline V gene has CDR1 MGHDK and CDR2 SYGVNS. After removal of 3 bases from V and 6 bases from J, the junction contained 13 bases not matched to a gene. The CDR3 has 17 amino acids. In DNA, the CDR3 is TGTGCCAGCAGTGATTGGACAGGGATGGGGTTTGGCAATGAGCAGTTCTTC. Its protein is CASSDWTGMGFGNEQFF.

V gene TRBV7-6 combines with J gene TRBJ2-1; 13 bases align to TRBD2. Germline values: CDR1 SGHVS, CDR2 FNYEAQ. This CDR3 spans 16 amino acids. V gave up 7 bases and J gave up 2 bases; unmatched junction bases: 5. The DNA of the CDR3 is TGTGCCAGCACCCGGACTAGCGGGGGCACCTACAATGAGCAGTTCTTC. Encoded protein: CASTRTSGGTYNEQFF.

J is TRBJ2-3 and V is TRBV4-3; 9 bases map to TRBD1. Germline CDR1 and CDR2: LGHNA and YSLEER. V was clipped by 0 bases and J by 3 bases; unmatched bases: 4. CDR3 length equals 16 residues. This chain's CDR3 is CASSQDWTGATDTQYF. DNA for the CDR3: TGCGCCAGCAGCCAAGATTGGACAGGGGCGACAGATACGCAGTATTTT.

The V gene is TRBV4-1, the J gene TRBJ2-1; TRBD1 matches 9 bases. V was pared by 4 bases and J by 3 bases, with 4 bases of the junction left unmatched. The CDR3 covers 15 residues. Germline CDR1 and CDR2: MGHRA and YSYEKL. The CDR3 DNA is TGCGCCAGCAGCCCGCGGGACAGGGACTACAATGAGCAGTTCTTC. This gives the protein CASSPRDRDYNEQFF.

The chain combines TRBV11-3 with TRBJ2-7, with unresolved D. Per the germline V gene, CDR1 is SGHNT and CDR2 is YENEEA. Trimming removed 1 base from V and 4 bases from J, with 8 bases in between. CDR3 size: 13 residues. CDR3 nucleotide sequence: TGTGCCAGCAGCTTAGGTCCCAGGTACGAGCAGTACTTC. This translates into CASSLGPRYEQYF.

The J gene is TRBJ2-2, the V gene TRBV11-3; a possible D gene is TRBD1 (6 bases). Germline CDR1 is SGHNT and CDR2 is YENEEA. The CDR3 spans 17 residues. V gave up 3 bases and J gave up 4 bases, with 18 bases separating them. The CDR3 protein is CASSFERWGRGTGELFF. CDR3 nucleotides: TGTGCCAGCAGCTTCGAGCGCTGGGGCAGGGGCACCGGGGAGCTGTTTTTT.

V and J are TRBV4-1 and TRBJ1-1, with a tentative D call TRBD1 (6 bases). V lost 4 bases to trimming and J lost 4 bases, with 16 bases between them. This CDR3 is 15 amino acids long. CDR1 is MGHRA, CDR2 YSYEKL, per germline. The CDR3 loop reads CASSRPQGGGTEAFF. CDR3 sequence (DNA): TGCGCCAGCAGCCGGCCACAGGGCGGGGGCACTGAAGCTTTCTTT.

This clone has only one observation. The rearrangement joins TRBV7-9 to TRBJ2-1; D gene ambiguous. V gave up 4 bases and J gave up 8 bases, with 21 bases separating them. The CDR3 has 16 amino acids. Per the germline V gene, CDR1 is SEHNR and CDR2 is FQNEAQ (reference sequence). The CDR3 nucleotides are TGTGCCAGCAGCTCGAGGTTCTATGCTCTGATAGATGAGCAGTTCTTC. This gives the protein CASSSRFYALIDEQFF.

This clone has just a few counts. J is TRBJ2-1 and V is TRBV11-2, with D perhaps matching TRBD2 (5 bases). CDR1 is SGHAT and CDR2 is FQNNGV in the germline V gene. CDR3 length equals 14 residues. The V end lost 1 base, the J end lost 2 bases, and 6 bases lay between the germline ends. The CDR3 DNA follows: TGTGCCAGCAGCTTAGCGGGGACCTACAATGAGCAGTTCTTC. Its translation: CASSLAGTYNEQFF.

This clone was picked up a small number of times. The J gene is TRBJ1-1, the V gene TRBV19; 7 bases map to TRBD1. This CDR3 has 13 amino acids. Germline V gene lookup returns CDR1 LNHDA and CDR2 SQIVND (reference sequence). The trim removed 4 bases at V and 3 bases at J, leaving 2 bases unmatched. The CDR3, as DNA: TGTGCCAGTAGTACGGGACAGTACACTGAAGCTTTCTTT. It yields the protein CASSTGQYTEAFF.

The rearrangement uses TRBV19 and TRBJ2-1; 9 bases map to TRBD1. The CDR3 consists of 16 residues. The ends lost 6 bases at V and 4 bases at J; junction bases unmatched: 10. Germline CDR1 LNHDA, CDR2 SQIVND (reference sequence). The CDR3 sequence is CASRWGTGKRYNEQFF. Here the CDR3 DNA reads TGTGCCAGTAGGTGGGGGACAGGGAAACGTTACAATGAGCAGTTCTTC.

J is TRBJ1-5 and V is TRBV19; possibly TRBD1 for D (5 bases). Germline CDR1 and CDR2: LNHDA and SQIVND (reference sequence). The CDR3 covers 15 residues. Trimming shortened V by 4 bases and J by 0 bases, and 10 bases separated the two germline ends. CDR3 amino acids: CASSKVDISNQPQHF. The DNA for the CDR3 is TGTGCCAGTAGTAAGGTGGACATTAGCAATCAGCCCCAGCATTTT.

The chain carries TRBV7-8 and TRBJ1-5; the D is unclear. This CDR3 comprises 15 residues. Germline CDR1 reads SGHVS; CDR2 reads FQNEAQ. V lost 0 bases and J lost 2, with 8 bases in between. For the CDR3, the DNA is TGTGCCAGCAGCTTAGCGGGCCTCCGCAATCAGCCCCAGCATTTT. This gives the protein CASSLAGLRNQPQHF.

This chain uses TRBV7-8 with TRBJ1-6; 10 bases align to TRBD1. This CDR3 comprises 16 residues. The germline gives CDR1 SGHVS, CDR2 FQNEAQ. The J segment lost 10 bases and the V segment lost 6 bases, leaving 12 bases of the junction unmatched. CDR3 amino acids: CASRATEGQGFSPLHF. The CDR3 region has the DNA TGTGCCAGCAGAGCTACAGAGGGACAGGGGTTCTCACCCCTCCACTTT. The entire variable domain, with the rest obtained from reference TRBV7-8 and TRBJ1-6, is as follows: GAGVSQSPRYKVAKRGQDVALRCDPISGHVSLFWYQQALGQGPEFLTYFQNEAQLDKSGLPSDRFFAERPEGSVSTLKIQRTQQEDSAVYLCASRATEGQGFSPLHFGNGTRLTVT.